This TCR beta chain was identified in a study of blood T cell repertoires in COVID-19. The CDR3 runs to 15 residues. Germline V gene lookup returns CDR1 LNHDA and CDR2 SQIVND (reference sequence). With 4 bases removed from V and 0 bases from J, the gap between germline ends came to 10 bases. Measured with immunoSEQ multiplex PCR; TCRdb has only the in-frame clones, and not every one. The data show roughly 700,000 clones, with about 87% seen just once and about 0.26% held by the top ten. This chain links TRBV19 with TRBJ2-1; TRBD2 might be the D (5 bases). This receptor was obtained from a woman between 18 and 29 years old with acute or convalescent COVID-19. Sequences were obtained from peripheral blood. The CDR3 DNA is TGTGCCAGTAGTACGACGGAGGCCTCCTACAATGAGCAGTTCTTC. Its translation is CASSTTEASYNEQFF. The full variable domain, rest sourced from reference TRBV19 and TRBJ2-1, is DGGITQSPKYLFRKEGQNVTLSCEQNLNHDAMYWYRQDPGQGLRLIYYSQIVNDFQKGDIAEGYSVSREKKESFPLTVTSAQKNPTAFYLCASSTTEASYNEQFFGPGTRLTVL.